This T cell receptor beta chain comes out of a study of T cell responses to AZD1222 COVID-19 vaccine. Data came from immunoSEQ multiplex PCR; TCRdb stores just in-frame clones and leaves some out. The sample contains 50,000 or so clones, over 70% of which appear only once. Germline loops: CDR1 KGHSH, CDR2 LQKENI. The CDR3 runs 17 residues. Unmatched junction bases numbered 4, after V lost 4 bases and J lost 1 base. The source of this sequence is an adult in good health. This chain links TRBV18 with TRBJ2-5; 15 nucleotides match TRBD2. The sequenced sample was peripheral blood, obtained on day 0 of AZD1222 vaccination. CDR3 coding DNA: TGTGCCAGCTCACAGTGGACTAGCGGGAGGGCCCAAGAGACCCAGTACTTC. This gives the protein CASSQWTSGRAQETQYF.